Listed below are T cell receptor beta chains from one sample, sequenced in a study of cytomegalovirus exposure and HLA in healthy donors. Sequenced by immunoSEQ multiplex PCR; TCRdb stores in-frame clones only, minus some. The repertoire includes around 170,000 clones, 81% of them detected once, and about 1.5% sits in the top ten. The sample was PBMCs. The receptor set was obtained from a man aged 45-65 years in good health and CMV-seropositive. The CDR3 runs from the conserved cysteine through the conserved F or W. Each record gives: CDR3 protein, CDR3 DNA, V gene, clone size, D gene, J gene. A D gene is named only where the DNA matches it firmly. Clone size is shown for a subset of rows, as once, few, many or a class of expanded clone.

CDR3 protein: CASSPLGRGGTDTQYF; CDR3 DNA: TGTGCCAGCAGCCCCCTCGGCAGGGGCGGGACAGATACGCAGTATTTT; V gene: TRBV5-6; clone size: -; D gene: -; J gene: TRBJ2-3
CDR3 protein: CASSDRGEQYF; CDR3 DNA: TGTGCCAGTAGTGACCGCGGGGAGCAGTACTTC; V gene: TRBV19; clone size: -; D gene: -; J gene: TRBJ2-7
CDR3 protein: CASRSGTGADEAFF; CDR3 DNA: TGTGCCAGCAGATCCGGGACAGGGGCCGATGAAGCTTTCTTT; V gene: TRBV6-6; clone size: few; D gene: TRBD1; J gene: TRBJ1-1
CDR3 protein: CSARGGQKAFF; CDR3 DNA: TGCAGTGCTAGAGGGGGACAGAAAGCTTTCTTT; V gene: TRBV20-1; clone size: few; D gene: TRBD1; J gene: TRBJ1-1
CDR3 protein: CASSLGEGATFF; CDR3 DNA: TGTGCCAGCAGCTTAGGAGAGGGGGCGACTTTCTTT; V gene: TRBV7-9; clone size: -; D gene: TRBD1; J gene: TRBJ1-1
CDR3 protein: CASSSRTDSYEQYF; CDR3 DNA: TGTGCCAGCAGCTCTAGGACAGACTCCTACGAGCAGTACTTC; V gene: TRBV9; clone size: -; D gene: -; J gene: TRBJ2-7
CDR3 protein: CASRVWGRGGNQPQHF; CDR3 DNA: TGTGCCAGTAGGGTCTGGGGCAGGGGAGGGAATCAGCCCCAGCATTTT; V gene: TRBV19; clone size: once; D gene: -; J gene: TRBJ1-5
CDR3 protein: CASSSSTGELFF; CDR3 DNA: TGTGCCAGCTCATCGTCCACCGGGGAGCTGTTTTTT; V gene: TRBV18; clone size: -; D gene: -; J gene: TRBJ2-2
CDR3 protein: CASSPPAGANVLTF; CDR3 DNA: TGTGCCAGCTCACCACCGGCCGGGGCCAACGTCCTGACTTTC; V gene: TRBV18; clone size: once; D gene: -; J gene: TRBJ2-6
CDR3 protein: CASRGNRGRETQYF; CDR3 DNA: TGTGCCAGCAGAGGTAACAGGGGGCGCGAGACCCAGTACTTC; V gene: TRBV2; clone size: -; D gene: TRBD1; J gene: TRBJ2-5
CDR3 protein: CASSLGPSLQETQYF; CDR3 DNA: TGTGCCAGCAGCTTAGGCCCTAGTCTCCAAGAGACCCAGTACTTC; V gene: TRBV7-3; clone size: -; D gene: -; J gene: TRBJ2-5
CDR3 protein: CATSRELQGNTGELFF; CDR3 DNA: TGTGCCACCAGCAGAGAGCTGCAGGGGAACACCGGGGAGCTGTTTTTT; V gene: TRBV15; clone size: -; D gene: -; J gene: TRBJ2-2
CDR3 protein: CASSQGQGTEAFF; CDR3 DNA: TGTGCCAGCAGTCAGGGACAGGGGACTGAAGCTTTCTTT; V gene: TRBV6-5; clone size: -; D gene: TRBD1; J gene: TRBJ1-1
CDR3 protein: CASSPQGAIGSPLHF; CDR3 DNA: TGTGCCAGCAGTCCTCAGGGGGCGATTGGTTCACCCCTCCACTTT; V gene: TRBV2; clone size: -; D gene: TRBD1; J gene: TRBJ1-6
CDR3 protein: CASSSDSYEQYF; CDR3 DNA: TGTGCCAGTAGTTCGGACAGTTACGAGCAGTACTTC; V gene: TRBV19; clone size: -; D gene: -; J gene: TRBJ2-7
CDR3 protein: CASSYRAGLADHEQYF; CDR3 DNA: TGTGCCAGCAGTTACCGCGCGGGACTAGCAGACCACGAGCAGTACTTC; V gene: TRBV6-6; clone size: -; D gene: TRBD2; J gene: TRBJ2-7
CDR3 protein: CASSPPGTVAVNTEAFF; CDR3 DNA: TGTGCCAGCTCTCCACCCGGGACAGTGGCGGTGAACACTGAAGCTTTCTTT; V gene: TRBV18; clone size: -; D gene: TRBD1; J gene: TRBJ1-1
CDR3 protein: CASSLGIGGGTDTQYF; CDR3 DNA: TGTGCCAGCAGCCTGGGTATTGGCGGGGGCACAGATACGCAGTATTTT; V gene: TRBV9; clone size: -; D gene: -; J gene: TRBJ2-3
CDR3 protein: CASSSGGILAGGSNEQFF; CDR3 DNA: TGTGCCAGCAGTTCAGGAGGAATACTAGCGGGAGGCTCCAATGAGCAGTTCTTC; V gene: TRBV11-3; clone size: -; D gene: TRBD2; J gene: TRBJ2-1
CDR3 protein: CASSGTGHYGYTF; CDR3 DNA: TGTGCCAGCAGCGGGACAGGGCACTATGGCTACACCTTC; V gene: TRBV14; clone size: -; D gene: TRBD1; J gene: TRBJ1-2
CDR3 protein: CASSLEGWGDEQYF; CDR3 DNA: TGTGCCAGCAGCTTAGAGGGGTGGGGGGACGAGCAGTACTTC; V gene: TRBV7-6; clone size: -; D gene: -; J gene: TRBJ2-7
CDR3 protein: CASSLPGATNEKLFF; CDR3 DNA: TGTGCCAGCAGTTTACCCGGTGCAACTAATGAAAAACTGTTTTTT; V gene: TRBV28; clone size: -; D gene: -; J gene: TRBJ1-4